A selection of T cell receptor beta chains follows, all from one sample in a study of T cell responses to AZD1222 COVID-19 vaccine. Produced via immunoSEQ multiplex PCR; TCRdb's table is partial and in-frame only. Of some 130,000 clones detected, approximately 84% appear once; the ten largest clones hold approximately 4%. The sample was peripheral blood, taken on day 0 of AZD1222 vaccination. Receptor source: an adult in good health. Both conserved end residues are part of each CDR3. Each record gives: D gene, clone size, V gene, J gene, CDR3 protein, CDR3 DNA. A D gene is named only where the DNA matches it firmly. Only some rows state a clone size, as once, few, many or a class for expanded clones.

-	once	TRBV21-1	TRBJ1-1	CASSPWGREAFF	TGTGCCAGCAGCCCTTGGGGGCGTGAAGCTTTCTTT
-	-	TRBV18	TRBJ1-1	CASSLDMGNTEAFF	TGTGCCAGCTCACTAGATATGGGAAACACTGAAGCTTTCTTT
TRBD2	-	TRBV5-1	TRBJ2-3	CASVPIAGGLDTQYF	TGCGCCAGCGTCCCGATAGCGGGGGGGCTGGATACGCAGTATTTT
TRBD1	-	TRBV5-1	TRBJ1-1	CASSLDGTGGRGRMNTEAFF	TGCGCCAGCAGCTTGGACGGGACAGGGGGACGTGGTAGGATGAACACTGAAGCTTTCTTT
-	-	TRBV2	TRBJ1-1	CASTVGQGNTEAFF	TGTGCCAGCACCGTAGGGCAGGGGAACACTGAAGCTTTCTTT
-	-	TRBV18	TRBJ2-5	CASSPRGETQYF	TGTGCCAGCTCACCAAGGGGAGAGACCCAGTACTTC
-	-	TRBV2	TRBJ1-6	CASSGTPPNSPLHF	TGTGCCAGCAGTGGGACACCCCCGAATTCACCCCTCCACTTT
TRBD1	-	TRBV6-5	TRBJ1-2	CASSIGQGGGYTF	TGTGCCAGCAGTATCGGACAGGGCGGTGGCTACACCTTC
-	-	TRBV28	TRBJ1-5	CASTTTSHTYSNQPQHF	TGTGCCAGCACTACAACTTCCCACACCTATAGCAATCAGCCCCAGCATTTT
-	once	TRBV5-1	TRBJ1-1	CASSLQGGPNTEAFF	TGCGCCAGCAGCTTGCAAGGGGGACCGAACACTGAAGCTTTCTTT
-	-	TRBV9	TRBJ2-1	CASSVEGGRINEQFF	TGTGCCAGCAGCGTTGAAGGGGGTCGGATCAATGAGCAGTTCTTC
-	-	TRBV5-5	TRBJ2-7	CASSLDPPDLGYF	TGTGCCAGCAGCTTAGACCCTCCCGATCTCGGCTACTTC
-	-	TRBV19	TRBJ1-4	CASSPSGTTNEKLFF	TGTGCCAGTAGTCCCTCCGGGACAACTAATGAAAAACTGTTTTTT
-	once	TRBV3-1/TRBV3-2	TRBJ1-1	CASSQPVGGRGEAFF	TGTGCCAGCAGCCAACCAGTCGGGGGGCGGGGTGAAGCTTTCTTT
-	-	TRBV29-1	TRBJ2-7	CSVEDRGSGYEQYF	TGCAGCGTTGAAGATCGGGGGTCCGGCTACGAGCAGTACTTC
-	-	TRBV24-1	TRBJ1-2	CATSDPRVGGYGYTF	TGTGCCACCAGTGACCCTAGGGTCGGAGGGTATGGCTACACCTTC
TRBD1	-	TRBV19	TRBJ1-2	CASSIVGQGRGYTF	TGTGCCAGTAGTATAGTGGGACAGGGACGTGGCTACACCTTC
TRBD2	-	TRBV12-3/TRBV12-4	TRBJ2-5	CASSGTSGGTQYF	TGTGCCAGCTCAGGGACTAGCGGGGGAACCCAGTACTTC
-	-	TRBV5-1	TRBJ2-7	CASSPDVGAEQYF	TGCGCCAGCAGCCCAGACGTTGGGGCCGAGCAGTACTTC
-	-	TRBV6-5	TRBJ2-2	CASSYGRMGRPGELFF	TGTGCCAGCAGTTATGGGCGGATGGGACGACCCGGGGAGCTGTTTTTT
-	-	TRBV30	TRBJ1-2	CAWSVGTGTYGYTF	TGTGCCTGGAGTGTAGGAACAGGGACCTATGGCTACACCTTC
TRBD1	-	TRBV5-1	TRBJ1-2	CASSLEGQVFYGYTF	TGCGCCAGCAGCTTGGAGGGACAGGTATTCTATGGCTACACCTTC
-	-	TRBV19	TRBJ2-3	CASTSDTQYF	TGTGCCAGTACCTCCGATACGCAGTATTTT
-	-	TRBV30	TRBJ1-4	CACRGTSNEKLFF	TGTGCCTGTAGAGGGACGTCTAATGAAAAACTGTTTTTT
-	-	TRBV20-1	TRBJ2-3	CVPPYPQYF	TGCGTCCCTCCTTATCCGCAGTATTTT
TRBD1	-	TRBV28	TRBJ2-3	CASTSLPGQGGTDTQYF	TGTGCCAGCACCTCTTTGCCGGGACAGGGGGGAACAGATACGCAGTATTTT
TRBD1	once	TRBV2	TRBJ1-1	CASSTGTGGAFF	TGTGCCAGCAGTACCGGGACAGGGGGAGCTTTCTTT
TRBD1	-	TRBV6-2/TRBV6-3	TRBJ1-3	CASSYRRTGGGNTIYF	TGTGCCAGCAGTTACCGGCGCACAGGGGGCGGAAACACCATATATTTT
-	-	TRBV15	TRBJ1-5	CATSRDQGRGPNQPQHF	TGTGCCACCAGCAGAGATCAAGGCAGGGGACCCAATCAGCCCCAGCATTTT